This TCR beta chain was sequenced for a study of CD8 T cell repertoires and HIV-1 epitope variants. Study background: Controls were a CMV, EBV and flu peptide pool, Ebola AY9 negative control, and no-peptide well. Separate from the cultures, 1M uncultured T cells served as baseline.

On this clone itself: Its antigen is undetermined.

Generated by immunoSEQ multiplex PCR, the TCRdb table keeps only in-frame clones and is missing some. The table lists thousands of clones, over 55% of them singletons. V lost 7 bases, J lost 2 bases, and 11 bases lay in between. CDR1 SNHLY and CDR2 FYNNEI come from the germline V gene. There are 13 residues in the CDR3. This clonotype was sampled from a male donor with HIV. The chain couples TRBV2 to TRBJ1-1; D may be TRBD1 (5 bases). The sample taken for sequencing was cultured CD8+ T cells derived from PBMCs. The CDR3 loop reads CASTGTENTEAFF. CDR3 bases: TGTGCCAGCACCGGGACCGAAAACACTGAAGCTTTCTTT.